The T cell receptor beta chain under discussion was sequenced for a study of OX40 agonist ivuxolimab in advanced cancers. For the study at large: Ivuxolimab, an agonistic anti-OX40 (CD134) antibody, was given to patients. Hepatocellular carcinoma, melanoma, renal cell or head and neck cancer affected the dose-escalation patients. Overall study results and limits: In general, CD8+ T cells held more expanded clones than CD4+ did, on average.

Repertoires were generated with immunoSEQ multiplex PCR, while TCRdb's copy carries only in-frame clones and drops some. The sample records around 70,000 clones, approximately 90% being singletons. Germline V gene lookup returns CDR1 LGHNA and CDR2 YSLEER. The CDR3 consists of 15 residues. J lost 2 bases, V lost 3 bases, and 6 bases had no gene match. Individuals having autoimmune disease history or systemic immunosuppression were not enrolled. Remarks on this clone: The antigen is unknown.

The TCR sequence derives from an adult with an advanced solid tumor such as melanoma, head and neck, liver or kidney cancer. Here the sequenced sample was CD4+ or CD8+ T cells sorted from blood, taken in a trial of the OX40 agonist ivuxolimab. This chain links TRBV4-3 with TRBJ2-7, with 8 positions matching TRBD2. For the CDR3, the DNA is TGCGCCAGCAGCCAGACTAGCGCCGGACCCTACGAGCAGTACTTC. Translating it yields CASSQTSAGPYEQYF.